The next 29 T cell receptor beta chains were all read from a single sample in a study of blood T cell repertoires in COVID-19. Only in-frame clones appear in the TCRdb table, and some are missing; sequencing was by immunoSEQ multiplex PCR. The sample lists around 100,000 clones; approximately 84% were seen once. The specimen sequenced was peripheral blood. The receptors were gathered from a human donor in a cohort sampled during active COVID-19.

J is TRBJ2-7 and V is TRBV5-1; maybe TRBD1 (6 bases). CDR1 is SGHRS and CDR2 is YFSETQ in the germline V gene. The ends were cut back, 0 bases at V and 9 bases at J, with 16 bases in the middle. The CDR3 totals 14 residues. CDR3 sequence: CASSLGPGVFVQYF. CDR3 in DNA: TGCGCCAGCAGCTTGGGGCCAGGGGTATTCGTGCAGTACTTC.

The chain recombines TRBV6-5 with TRBJ1-1; 9 nucleotides line up with TRBD1. Trimming cost V 5 bases and J 5 bases; bases outside gene matches: 6. From germline, CDR1 is MNHEY and CDR2 SVGAGI. There are 14 residues in the CDR3. This chain's CDR3 is CASSPQGADTEAFF. DNA of the CDR3: TGTGCCAGCAGTCCACAGGGGGCCGATACTGAAGCTTTCTTT.

This clone was seen more than once but under ten times. The chain combines TRBV4-1 with TRBJ2-1; TRBD2 matches 10 bases. CDR3 size: 16 residues. Germline V CDR1 and CDR2: MGHRA, YSYEKL. V lost 0 bases and J lost 6; bases outside the gene matches: 5. CDR3 region: CASSQEPLAGRNEQFF. The CDR3 bases are TGCGCCAGCAGCCAAGAACCACTAGCGGGACGCAATGAGCAGTTCTTC.

This rearrangement joins TRBV18 to TRBJ2-5; 7 bases agree with TRBD1. The CDR3 sequence is 15 residues long. V lost 5 bases and J lost 2; bases outside the gene matches: 8. CDR1 and CDR2 from the germline V gene are KGHSH and LQKENI. The CDR3 loop reads CASSSSDRHQETQYF. The CDR3 region has the DNA TGTGCCAGCTCATCCTCGGACAGGCATCAAGAGACCCAGTACTTC.

The rearrangement links TRBV7-8 to TRBJ2-1; TRBD2 matches at 9 bases. The CDR3 spans 13 residues. CDR1 is SGHVS and CDR2 is FQNEAQ in the germline V gene. V lost 5 bases to trimming and J lost 9 bases; unmatched junction nucleotides: 5. The CDR3 region has the DNA TGTGCCAGCAGCGGCGGGAGGGCAGGTGAGCAGTTCTTC. As protein: CASSGGRAGEQFF.

In its sample, this clone was seen once. The V gene is TRBV12-3 or TRBV12-4, the J gene TRBJ1-1; TRBD1 is a possible D gene (6 bases). With 6 bases removed from V and 4 bases from J, the gap between germline ends came to 12 bases. CDR3 length: 13 amino acids. The CDR3 region is CASSLGGTTEAFF. The CDR3 DNA is TGTGCCAGCAGCCTAGGGGGTACCACTGAAGCTTTCTTT.

The chain recombines TRBV19 with TRBJ1-5, with 8 bases that match TRBD1. With 5 bases clipped from V and 2 bases from J, the junction kept 5 bases outside the gene matches. Looked up from germline, CDR1 is LNHDA and CDR2 is SQIVND (reference sequence). The CDR3 has 15 residues. As DNA, the CDR3 is TGTGCCAGTAGTCGGACAGGGTTCGGCAATCAGCCCCAGCATTTT. The encoded protein is CASSRTGFGNQPQHF. Full variable domain (missing parts from reference TRBV19 and TRBJ1-5): DGGITQSPKYLFRKEGQNVTLSCEQNLNHDAMYWYRQDPGQGLRLIYYSQIVNDFQKGDIAEGYSVSREKKESFPLTVTSAQKNPTAFYLCASSRTGFGNQPQHFGDGTRLSIL.

The chain is built from TRBV13 and TRBJ2-7; 8 bases are a match to TRBD2. The CDR3 has 14 amino acids. Looked up from germline, CDR1 is PRHDT and CDR2 is FYEKMQ (reference sequence). V was clipped by 5 bases and J by 1 base; unmatched bases: 4. This chain's CDR3 is CASSGSGVSYEQYF. CDR3 DNA sequence: TGTGCCAGCAGCGGTAGCGGGGTATCCTACGAGCAGTACTTC.

The chain is built from TRBV5-6 and TRBJ1-1, with 9 bases identical to TRBD1. CDR1 and CDR2 from the germline V gene are SGHDT and YYEEEE. With 7 bases clipped from V and 4 bases from J, the junction kept 2 bases outside the gene matches. This CDR3 is 12 amino acids long. The CDR3 DNA follows: TGTGCCAGCCAGACAGGGGGCACTGAAGCTTTCTTT. It specifies CASQTGGTEAFF.

This clone was detected a few times. The chain carries TRBV5-1 and TRBJ2-3; 11 nucleotides align to TRBD2. The CDR3 loop spans 16 amino acids. Germline lookup yields CDR1 SGHRS and CDR2 YFSETQ. V was clipped by 4 bases and J by 5 bases; unmatched bases: 9. DNA for the CDR3: TGCGCCAGCAGCCCATTAGCGGGAGGGCTAGAAGATACGCAGTATTTT. Its translation is CASSPLAGGLEDTQYF. Looking up the rest from reference TRBV5-1 and TRBJ2-3 gives the full variable domain: KAGVTQTPRYLIKTRGQQVTLSCSPISGHRSVSWYQQTPGQGLQFLFEYFSETQRNKGNFPGRFSGRQFSNSRSEMNVSTLELGDSALYLCASSPLAGGLEDTQYFGPGTRLTVL.

A single count supports this clone. V and J are TRBV28 and TRBJ1-2; D possibly corresponds to TRBD1 (5 bases). CDR3 length: 13 residues. Germline CDR1 and CDR2: MDHEN and SYDVKM. V was cut by 7 bases and J by 8 bases, with 17 bases left in between. For the CDR3, the DNA is TGTGCCAGCACCACCCATGATGGGGCCGGCTACACCTTC. This gives the protein CASTTHDGAGYTF.

The genes are TRBV6-5 and TRBJ1-2; 7 bases fit TRBD1. Trimming took 6 bases from V and 3 from J; bases not matched to a gene: 7. Germline V gives CDR1 MNHEY, CDR2 SVGAGI. The CDR3 length is 14 residues. The CDR3 spells CASRPRQGYYGYTF. For the CDR3, the DNA is TGTGCCAGCAGACCAAGACAGGGCTACTATGGCTACACCTTC.

This chain uses TRBV5-1 with TRBJ1-1; 9 bases are shared with TRBD1. Germline CDR1 reads SGHRS; CDR2 reads YFSETQ. The CDR3 extends over 14 amino acids. With 3 bases clipped from V and 3 bases from J, the junction kept 3 bases outside the gene matches. The CDR3 reads CASSSGQGDTEAFF. The DNA of the CDR3 is TGCGCCAGCAGCTCGGGACAGGGTGACACTGAAGCTTTCTTT.

The chain joins TRBV5-8 to TRBJ1-6, with 8 bases matching TRBD1. Unmatched junction bases numbered 12, after V lost 3 bases and J lost 10 bases. This CDR3 has 16 amino acids. Per germline, CDR1 SGHTS and CDR2 YDEGEE. The CDR3 region is CASSYSGQDGVSPLHF. The CDR3 DNA sequence: TGTGCCAGCAGCTACTCGGGACAGGACGGGGTCTCACCCCTCCACTTT. Drawing the rest from reference TRBV5-8 and TRBJ1-6, the complete variable domain is EAGVTQSPTHLIKTRGQQATLRCSPISGHTSVYWYQQALGLGLQFLLWYDEGEERNRGNFPPRFSGRQFPNYSSELNVNALELEDSALYLCASSYSGQDGVSPLHFGNGTRLTVT.

The chain has TRBV7-9 and TRBJ2-5; 10 bases map to TRBD1. With V trimmed by 1 base and J by 2 bases, 1 base remained unmatched. The CDR3 runs 15 residues. Looked up from germline, CDR1 is SEHNR and CDR2 is FQNEAQ (reference sequence). CDR3: CASSLVGQGQETQYF. The CDR3 DNA reads as TGTGCCAGCAGCTTAGTGGGACAGGGGCAAGAGACCCAGTACTTC.

For the CDR3, the DNA is TGTGCCAGCAGCTTCCCAGTCAATAGGACAGGGGGCTACGAGCAGTACTTC. Amino acid sequence: CASSFPVNRTGGYEQYF. The chain has TRBV7-9 and TRBJ2-7, with 10 bases fitting TRBD1. The CDR3 spans 17 residues. CDR1 and CDR2 (germline): SEHNR, FQNEAQ (reference sequence). J gave up 3 bases and V 3 bases, and 11 bases lay outside the gene matches.

The CDR3 DNA sequence: TGTGCCAGCAGCTTGGTAATCGGAGAGTTCGGCAACTATGGCTACACCTTC. It encodes CASSLVIGEFGNYGYTF. The rearrangement joins TRBV5-6 to TRBJ1-2; D ambiguous. CDR1 is SGHDT and CDR2 is YYEEEE in the germline V gene. V was shortened by 0 bases and J by 2 bases, with 17 bases between the two germline ends. The CDR3 spans 17 residues. The whole variable domain, remainder taken from reference TRBV5-6 and TRBJ1-2, is DAGVTQSPTHLIKTRGQQVTLRCSPKSGHDTVSWYQQALGQGPQFIFQYYEEEERQRGNFPDRFSGHQFPNYSSELNVNALLLGDSALYLCASSLVIGEFGNYGYTFGSGTRLTVV.

This chain connects TRBV2 to TRBJ2-2; 14 nucleotides match TRBD2. Germline-derived CDR1 and CDR2 are SNHLY and FYNNEI. V dropped 6 bases and J dropped 4; count of bases not matched to a gene: 10. The CDR3 totals 18 residues. For the CDR3, the DNA is TGTGCCAGCAGGCCCGGGACTAGCGGGAGAAGGGGCACCGGGGAGCTGTTTTTT. Its protein product is CASRPGTSGRRGTGELFF.

CDR3 region: CATSDAGSGNTIYF. The CDR3 DNA reads as TGTGCCACCAGTGACGCGGGCTCTGGAAACACCATATATTTT. This chain links TRBV24-1 with TRBJ1-3, with D hard to call. The V end lost 4 bases, the J end lost 0 bases, and 6 bases lay between the germline ends. The CDR3 length is 14 residues. Germline V gene data show CDR1 as KGHDR and CDR2 as SFDVKD.

The chain couples TRBV3-1 (or the pseudogene TRBV3-2) to TRBJ2-1, with TRBD2 identical over 9 bases. In germline, CDR1 is LGHDT, CDR2 YNNKEL (reference sequence). V shed 1 base, J shed 5 bases, and the junction held 3 bases outside the gene matches. The CDR3 runs to 15 residues. The CDR3 DNA reads as TGTGCCAGCAGCCAAGTTTGGACTAGCGACAATGAGCAGTTCTTC. Protein product: CASSQVWTSDNEQFF.

This sequence joins TRBV27 and TRBJ2-7; 12 bases fit TRBD2. After removal of 5 bases from V and 0 bases from J, the junction contained 2 bases not matched to a gene. CDR1 is MNHEY, CDR2 SMNVEV, per germline (reference sequence). There are 15 residues in the CDR3. This chain's CDR3 is CASSKLAGGSYEQYF. CDR3 bases: TGTGCCAGCAGTAAACTAGCGGGAGGCTCCTACGAGCAGTACTTC.

The genes are TRBV27 and TRBJ2-7; 9 positions agree with TRBD2. This CDR3 is 15 amino acids long. The ends lost 8 bases at V and 10 bases at J; junction bases unmatched: 18. Germline-derived CDR1 and CDR2 are MNHEY and SMNVEV (reference sequence). In DNA form, the CDR3 reads TGTGCCAGCTGGGCGGGGGGGCCTGCCTCTAGTCTACAGTACTTC. The encoded protein is CASWAGGPASSLQYF.

The chain is built from TRBV18 and TRBJ1-1, with no clear D. The CDR3 has 14 residues. Germline assignment: CDR1 KGHSH and CDR2 LQKENI. V dropped 3 bases and J dropped 1 base, with 9 bases sitting between them. CDR3 amino acids: CASSPWEGNTEAFF. The CDR3, as DNA: TGTGCCAGCTCACCTTGGGAGGGGAACACTGAAGCTTTCTTT.

V gene TRBV10-3 combines with J gene TRBJ1-1, with 9 bases aligning to TRBD1. CDR3 length equals 15 residues. Per the germline V gene, CDR1 is ENHRY and CDR2 is SYGVKD. V dropped 2 bases and J dropped 5; count of bases not matched to a gene: 6. The CDR3 DNA is TGTGCCATCAGTGAGGGACAGGGGATGAGGACTGAAGCTTTCTTT. Translating it yields CAISEGQGMRTEAFF.

The chain joins TRBV5-1 to TRBJ2-5, with 7 bases matching TRBD2. After removal of 4 bases from V and 1 base from J, the junction contained 4 bases not matched to a gene. Germline CDR1 and CDR2: SGHRS and YFSETQ. CDR3 length: 14 amino acids. The CDR3, as DNA: TGCGCCAGCAGCCCCCGACTAGCCCAAGAGACCCAGTACTTC. Its translation: CASSPRLAQETQYF.

The V gene is TRBV2, the J gene TRBJ2-7, with a possible D match to TRBD2 (5 bases). Germline V gives CDR1 SNHLY, CDR2 FYNNEI. Trimming pared 3 bases from V and 3 bases from J, leaving 9 bases between. CDR3 length: 13 amino acids. CDR3 in DNA: TGTGCCAGCAGTGACGGGGTGCGCTACGAGCAGTACTTC. Protein sequence: CASSDGVRYEQYF.

The rearrangement links TRBV6-5 to TRBJ2-1, with TRBD2 as a possible D gene (5 bases). CDR3 length equals 14 residues. Germline assignment: CDR1 MNHEY and CDR2 SVGAGI. Trimming cost V 4 bases and J 16 bases, with 23 bases left between them. In nucleotides, the CDR3 is TGTGCCAGCAGTTCCCTGGGCGGGTACAAGTCCATCTTCTTC. It codes for CASSSLGGYKSIFF.

V gene TRBV6-1 combines with J gene TRBJ1-3; tentatively, D is TRBD1 (5 bases). Germline CDR1 is MNHNS and CDR2 is SASEGT. Trimming stripped 2 bases from V and 4 bases from J, with 9 bases between. The CDR3 is 14 residues long. The CDR3 spells CASSECGGGNTIYF. CDR3 nucleotides: TGTGCCAGCAGTGAATGCGGGGGAGGAAACACCATATATTTT.

V gene TRBV24-1 combines with J gene TRBJ1-5; D unresolved. The CDR3 length is 14 residues. Germline lookup yields CDR1 KGHDR and CDR2 SFDVKD. V shed 1 base and J shed 5 bases, with 8 bases lying between them. CDR3 protein: CATSDFTDHQPQHF. In DNA, the CDR3 is TGTGCCACCAGTGATTTTACAGACCATCAGCCCCAGCATTTT.